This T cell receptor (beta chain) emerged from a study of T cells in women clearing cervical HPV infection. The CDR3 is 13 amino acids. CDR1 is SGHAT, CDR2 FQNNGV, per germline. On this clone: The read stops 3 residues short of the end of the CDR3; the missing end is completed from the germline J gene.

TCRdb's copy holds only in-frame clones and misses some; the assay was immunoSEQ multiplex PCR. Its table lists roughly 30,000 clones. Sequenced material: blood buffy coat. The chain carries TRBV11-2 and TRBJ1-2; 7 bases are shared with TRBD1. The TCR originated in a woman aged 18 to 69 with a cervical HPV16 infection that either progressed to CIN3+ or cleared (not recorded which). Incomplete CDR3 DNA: TGTGCCAGCAGCGTGGACAGGACAAGGGGC. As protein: CASSVDRTRG. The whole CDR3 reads CASSVDRTRGYTF.